These 21 T cell receptor beta chains originate from one sample sequenced in a study of human T cells and chemical hapten exposure. The sample's time point: pre-sensitization, week 0. Described treatment: therapeutic diphenylcyclopropenone sensitization with weekly scalp DPC. TCRdb ran MiXCR on the RACE reads and lists one entry per CDR3 protein. The repertoire holds approximately 80,000 distinct CDR3 sequences, 14% seen once, with roughly 4.9% in the top ten. The sequencing used whole blood, collected in connection with sensitization to the hapten diphenylcyclopropenone (DPC). These receptors originate from a woman between 50 and 59 years old with alopecia areata. Some clones in this sample may be carry-over from other donors' samples.

This clonotype has a handful of counts. The rearrangement links TRBV4-1 to TRBJ2-1; D may be TRBD2 (5 bases). The germline CDR1 and CDR2 sequences are MGHRA and YSYEKL. The CDR3 runs to 14 residues. Trimming pared 3 bases from V and 5 bases from J, leaving 11 bases between. This chain's CDR3 is CASSQTGKNNEQFF. The CDR3 nucleotides are TGCGCCAGCAGCCAGACCGGGAAAAACAATGAGCAGTTCTTC.

In its sample, this clonotype was seen many times. This rearrangement joins TRBV7-9 to TRBJ2-5; D is ambiguous. Trimming took 5 bases from V and 4 from J, leaving 11 bases between them. The CDR3 totals 13 residues. Germline assignment: CDR1 SEHNR and CDR2 FQNEAQ (reference sequence). The CDR3: CASSHPAVETQYF. CDR3 bases: TGTGCCAGCAGCCACCCCGCGGTAGAGACCCAGTACTTC.

V gene TRBV4-2 combines with J gene TRBJ2-3; weak D call: TRBD1 (7 bases). This CDR3 region has 15 residues. Trimming stripped 5 bases from V and 3 bases from J, with 15 bases between. Looked up from germline, CDR1 is LGHNA and CDR2 is YNFKEQ. CDR3 sequence (DNA): TGTGCCAGCAGCGTTCAGGGGGGTGTTACAGATACGCAGTATTTT. Its translation is CASSVQGGVTDTQYF.

V usage is TRBV18 and J usage is TRBJ2-7; 7 bases align to TRBD1. The V gene end was trimmed by 1 base and the J gene end by 1 base; junction bases not matched to a gene: 4. Germline CDR1 KGHSH, CDR2 LQKENI. This CDR3 has 15 amino acids. In DNA, the CDR3 is TGTGCCAGCTCACCACAGGGGGCCTTTTCCTACGAGCAGTACTTC. This sequence encodes CASSPQGAFSYEQYF.

In its sample, this clonotype was seen a few times. V usage is TRBV29-1 and J usage is TRBJ2-3; D might be TRBD1 (6 bases). There are 13 residues in the CDR3. V was cut by 7 bases and J by 2 bases, with 13 bases left in between. Germline values: CDR1 SQVTM, CDR2 ANQGSEA. This chain's CDR3 is CSGRDITTDTQYF. The CDR3 coding sequence is TGCAGCGGAAGGGACATTACCACAGATACGCAGTATTTT.

The V call is TRBV20-1, the J call TRBJ2-1, with no clear D. V lost 6 bases and J lost 14, with 20 bases in between. Germline lookup yields CDR1 DFQATT and CDR2 SNEGSKA (reference sequence). The CDR3 length is 12 residues. For the CDR3, the DNA is TGCAGTGCAAGACCAATAAGCAATCTGGAGTTCTTC. Translation: CSARPISNLEFF.

This clonotype was observed a handful of times. The CDR3 DNA follows: TGCAGTGCTAGAGATCCGACTAGGGGCTCCGGGACCGGGGAGCTGTTTTTT. It codes for CSARDPTRGSGTGELFF. The J gene is TRBJ2-2, the V gene TRBV20-1; tentative D call: TRBD2 (6 bases). CDR3 length: 17 residues. Trimming removed 0 bases at V and 5 bases at J, with 19 bases between. The germline V gene has CDR1 DFQATT and CDR2 SNEGSKA (reference sequence).

In DNA, the CDR3 is TGTGCCAGCAGCTTCGGCGAGACTAGCGGTAGCACAGATACGCAGTATTTT. It yields the protein CASSFGETSGSTDTQYF. The V and J genes are TRBV7-9 and TRBJ2-3, with 9 nucleotides matching TRBD2. CDR1 and CDR2 from the germline V gene are SEHNR and FQNEAQ (reference sequence). The CDR3 spans 17 residues. With V trimmed by 3 bases and J by 0 bases, 7 bases remained unmatched.

This clonotype was observed a handful of times. The chain joins TRBV3-1 to TRBJ2-1; D not resolved. Looked up from germline, CDR1 is LGHDT and CDR2 is YNNKEL (reference sequence). V shed 3 bases and J shed 4 bases, with 7 bases lying between them. CDR3 size: 13 residues. CDR3 protein: CASSQYPYNEQFF. For the CDR3, the DNA is TGTGCCAGCAGCCAGTACCCATACAATGAGCAGTTCTTC.

This clonotype was seen repeatedly, ten times or more. The chain recombines TRBV12-3 or TRBV12-4 with TRBJ1-1; D gene ambiguous. The V end was cut by 9 bases, the J end by 8 bases, with 13 bases between. The CDR3 runs 11 residues. CDR3 sequence (DNA): TGTGCCAGTATTGGCGGCCGCGAAGCTTTCTTT. It codes for CASIGGREAFF.

V gene TRBV5-5 combines with J gene TRBJ2-2; D not resolved. This CDR3 is built from 14 residues. In germline, CDR1 is SGHKS, CDR2 YYEKEE (reference sequence). V was clipped by 0 bases and J by 4 bases, with 7 bases between them. In DNA form, the CDR3 reads TGTGCCAGCAGCTTGGGGCCAGCCACCGGGGAGCTGTTTTTT. Translated: CASSLGPATGELFF.

V and J are TRBV20-1 and TRBJ1-1; 7 bases line up with TRBD1. In germline, CDR1 is DFQATT, CDR2 SNEGSKA (reference sequence). This CDR3 has 12 amino acids. V dropped 5 bases and J dropped 4; count of bases not matched to a gene: 4. CDR3 DNA: TGCAGTGCTGTAGGGACAGTCACTGAAGCTTTCTTT. It yields the protein CSAVGTVTEAFF.

This clonotype was seen only a few times. This rearrangement joins TRBV5-1 to TRBJ1-1, with D perhaps matching TRBD1 (6 bases). The CDR3 extends over 14 amino acids. From germline, CDR1 is SGHRS and CDR2 YFSETQ. V lost 1 base and J lost 5, with 12 bases in between. CDR3 protein: CASSLTGYDTEAFF. The CDR3 coding sequence is TGCGCCAGCAGCTTGACAGGGTATGATACTGAAGCTTTCTTT.

V is TRBV20-1 and J is TRBJ2-1; no reliable D call. This CDR3 contains 13 residues. The germline V and J ends were trimmed by 2 bases and 4 bases, with 9 bases remaining between them. Germline V CDR1 and CDR2: DFQATT, SNEGSKA (reference sequence). The CDR3, as DNA: TGCAGTGCTAGAATTTACGGTTACAATGAGCAGTTCTTC. Translating gives CSARIYGYNEQFF.

The rearrangement links TRBV18 to TRBJ2-5; tentatively, D is TRBD2 (6 bases). This CDR3 has 14 residues. Germline CDR1 and CDR2: KGHSH and LQKENI. The V end lost 5 bases, the J end lost 4 bases, and 14 bases lay between the germline ends. The CDR3 spells CASSWTRDSETQYF. DNA of the CDR3: TGTGCCAGCTCATGGACACGGGACTCAGAGACCCAGTACTTC.

The chain uses TRBV7-6 and TRBJ2-1, with D possibly TRBD1 on 6 matching bases. Trimming pared 5 bases from V and 7 bases from J, leaving 15 bases between. This CDR3 spans 14 amino acids. The germline V gene encodes CDR1 SGHVS and CDR2 FNYEAQ. The CDR3 DNA reads as TGTGCCAGCAGCCCGCTGGGGCAGGGGAATGAGCAGTTCTTC. It codes for CASSPLGQGNEQFF.

This clonotype was detected only a few times. This chain links TRBV11-2 with TRBJ1-5, with 9 nucleotides matching TRBD1. CDR1 and CDR2 from the germline V gene are SGHAT and FQNNGV. The ends lost 5 bases at V and 7 bases at J; junction bases unmatched: 9. CDR3 length: 15 residues. The CDR3 sequence: CASSVGQGVWQPQHF. The DNA of the CDR3 is TGTGCCAGCAGCGTGGGACAGGGCGTGTGGCAGCCCCAGCATTTT.

The rearrangement links TRBV28 to TRBJ1-5, with D possibly matching TRBD1 (6 bases). The V gene lost 5 bases and the J gene lost 4 bases, with 18 bases spanning the gap. This CDR3 is built from 16 residues. CDR1 is MDHEN and CDR2 is SYDVKM in the germline V gene. CDR3 sequence: CASSPHRAQGNQPQHF. As DNA, the CDR3 is TGTGCCAGCAGTCCCCACAGGGCCCAGGGGAATCAGCCCCAGCATTTT.

The chain carries TRBV5-4 and TRBJ2-5; TRBD1 matches 10 bases. Germline V CDR1 and CDR2: SGHNT, YYREEE (reference sequence). V lost 4 bases and J lost 2; bases outside the gene matches: 17. The CDR3 is 19 amino acids. The CDR3 bases are TGTGCCAGCAGCGGGGGGTCCCGGGACAGGGGCGGAACTCAAGAGACCCAGTACTTC. It translates to CASSGGSRDRGGTQETQYF.

The table lists this clonotype with many counts. This rearrangement joins TRBV12-5 to TRBJ2-1; no clear D. The CDR3 is 13 amino acids. Deletions cut 6 bases from V and 4 bases from J, with 10 bases between. From germline, CDR1 is LGHNT and CDR2 FRNRAP. CDR3: CASGVTRYNEQFF. CDR3 bases: TGTGCTAGTGGGGTGACTCGTTACAATGAGCAGTTCTTC.

The chain is built from TRBV6-4 and TRBJ1-1, with 8 bases that match TRBD1. V shed 6 bases, J shed 0 bases, and the junction held 3 bases outside the gene matches. Germline CDR1 MRHNA, CDR2 SNTAGT. The CDR3 loop spans 14 amino acids. The CDR3 loop reads CASRSTGVNTEAFF. For the CDR3, the DNA is TGTGCCAGCAGATCGACAGGGGTGAACACTGAAGCTTTCTTT.